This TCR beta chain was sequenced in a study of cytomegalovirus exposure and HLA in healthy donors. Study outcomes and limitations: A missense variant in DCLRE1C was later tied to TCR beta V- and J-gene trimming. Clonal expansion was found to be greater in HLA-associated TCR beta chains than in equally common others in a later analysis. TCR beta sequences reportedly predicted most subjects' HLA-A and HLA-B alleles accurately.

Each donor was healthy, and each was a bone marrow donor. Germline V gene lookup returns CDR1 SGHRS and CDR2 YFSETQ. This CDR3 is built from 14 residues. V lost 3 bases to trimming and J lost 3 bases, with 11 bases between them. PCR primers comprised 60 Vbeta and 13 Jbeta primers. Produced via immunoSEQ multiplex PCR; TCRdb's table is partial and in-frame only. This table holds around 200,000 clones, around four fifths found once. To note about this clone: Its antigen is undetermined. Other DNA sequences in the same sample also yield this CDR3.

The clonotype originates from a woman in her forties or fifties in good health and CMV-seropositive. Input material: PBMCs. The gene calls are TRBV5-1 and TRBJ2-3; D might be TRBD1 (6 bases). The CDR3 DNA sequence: TGCGCCAGCAGCTCTACTAGGGGGACAGATACGCAGTATTTT. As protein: CASSSTRGTDTQYF.